Each of the 32 T cell receptor beta chains below was sequenced from the same sample in a study of regulatory T cells in long-lasting Graves disease. The time point: newly diagnosed GD, antithyroid drugs for less than 3 months. Scientists built the TCR library using RNA that was extracted from PBMCs. Assembly of TCR beta libraries relied on iRepertoire HTBI primers together with Arm-PCR of CDR3 regions. From the multiplex PCR reads, TCRdb called clonotypes with MiXCR, one entry per CDR3 protein. This table holds 350,000 to 550,000 distinct CDR3 sequences, roughly 17% found once. The same data also went into a second study, on T cells in Graves' hyperthyroidism and ophthalmopathy.

The sample consisted of peripheral blood mononuclear cells (PBMCs), taken at new diagnosis, from a patient treated with antithyroid drugs. These receptors originate from a woman aged 18-29 years with Graves disease.

This clonotype was seen repeatedly, ten times or more. As DNA, the CDR3 is TGTGCCAGCAGGGCGCCCTTCCAGGGAAGCTACGAGCAGTACTTC. Translation gives CASRAPFQGSYEQYF. The rearrangement links TRBV6-1 to TRBJ2-7; perhaps TRBD1 as D (5 bases). V dropped 6 bases and J dropped 3 bases, with 18 bases sitting between them. Germline assignment: CDR1 MNHNS and CDR2 SASEGT. This CDR3 is built from 15 residues.

The genes are TRBV20-1 and TRBJ2-7, with unresolved D. The CDR3 length is 11 residues. The ends were cut back, 5 bases at V and 0 bases at J, with 5 bases in the middle. The germline gives CDR1 DFQATT, CDR2 SNEGSKA (reference sequence). CDR3 amino acids: CSASVSYEQYF. In nucleotides, the CDR3 is TGCAGTGCTTCGGTCTCCTACGAGCAGTACTTC.

Comments on this clonotype: This may be a read error, as it is one base from a much larger clone. V is TRBV20-1 and J is TRBJ2-1, with TRBD2 matching over 8 bases. The V segment lost 5 bases and the J segment 10 bases; nucleotides outside the gene matches: 13. Germline CDR1 DFQATT, CDR2 SNEGSKA (reference sequence). The CDR3 covers 14 residues. This CDR3 is CSASVAGSYYEQFF. The DNA for the CDR3 is TGCAGTGCTTCTGTAGCGGGATCGTACTACGAGCAGTTCTTC.

J is TRBJ2-2 and V is TRBV30; possible D gene TRBD2, 6 bases. CDR1 GTSNPN and CDR2 SVGIG come from the germline V gene (reference sequence). CDR3 length: 16 residues. V dropped 0 bases and J dropped 6 bases, with 17 bases sitting between them. The DNA for the CDR3 is TGTGCCTGGAGTGTAGCCCCCGGGAGTCTCGCCGGGGAGCTGTTTTTT. This translates into CAWSVAPGSLAGELFF.

CDR3 sequence reads: CASSTAIGTDTQYF. CDR3 DNA sequence: TGTGCCAGCAGTACGGCCATTGGCACAGATACGCAGTATTTT. V and J are TRBV12-3 or TRBV12-4 and TRBJ2-3, with D hard to call. Trimming stripped 5 bases from V and 1 base from J, with 10 bases between. This CDR3 region has 14 residues.

Only a few counts were recorded for this clonotype. Just one base apart from a much larger clone, this may be a read error. The V and J genes are TRBV19 and TRBJ2-7; 8 bases align to TRBD2. The CDR3 totals 16 residues. The V gene end was trimmed by 5 bases and the J gene end by 7 bases; junction bases not matched to a gene: 16. Per the germline V gene, CDR1 is LNHDA and CDR2 is SQIVND (reference sequence). CDR3 loop: CASSVERENPYNEQYF. For the CDR3, the DNA is TGTGCCAGTAGTGTTGAGCGGGAGAACCCCTACAATGAGCAGTACTTC. Looking up the rest from reference TRBV19 and TRBJ2-7 gives the full variable domain: DGGITQSPKYLFRKEGQNVTLSCEQNLNHDAMYWYRQDPGQGLRLIYYSQIVNDFQKGDIAEGYSVSREKKESFPLTVTSAQKNPTAFYLCASSVERENPYNEQYFGPGTRLTVT.

This clonotype has ten or more counts. The gene calls are TRBV28 and TRBJ1-5, with D unclear. V was shortened by 7 bases and J by 11 bases, with 12 bases between the two germline ends. Germline assignment: CDR1 MDHEN and CDR2 SYDVKM. The CDR3 is 11 amino acids. The CDR3 here is CASKSAFAQHF. Here the CDR3 DNA reads TGTGCCAGCAAGTCGGCCTTCGCCCAGCATTTT. Drawing the rest from reference TRBV28 and TRBJ1-5, the complete variable domain is DVKVTQSSRYLVKRTGEKVFLECVQDMDHENMFWYRQDPGLGLRLIYFSYDVKMKEKGDIPEGYSVSREKKERFSLILESASTNQTSMYLCASKSAFAQHFGDGTRLSIL.

Only a few counts were recorded for this clonotype. V usage is TRBV6-9 and J usage is TRBJ2-1; 10 bases line up with TRBD2. This CDR3 is 15 amino acids long. The trim removed 3 bases at V and 5 bases at J, leaving 4 bases unmatched. The germline V gene encodes CDR1 MNHGY and CDR2 SVAAGI. The CDR3 loop reads CASSYVSGRHNEQFF. The CDR3 DNA reads as TGTGCCAGCAGTTACGTTAGCGGGAGGCACAATGAGCAGTTCTTC.

This clonotype was counted at least ten times. The chain uses TRBV14 and TRBJ2-4; perhaps TRBD2 as D (6 bases). Germline V gene data show CDR1 as SGHDN and CDR2 as FVKESK. With 2 bases removed from V and 6 bases from J, the gap between germline ends came to 17 bases. This CDR3 is built from 16 residues. The CDR3 loop reads CASSQHQANGGNIQYF. CDR3 nucleotide sequence: TGTGCCAGCAGCCAACACCAGGCAAACGGGGGAAACATTCAGTACTTC.

The J gene is TRBJ2-3, the V gene TRBV3-1; tentatively, D is TRBD1 (5 bases). Germline lookup yields CDR1 LGHDT and CDR2 YNNKEL (reference sequence). The V end lost 4 bases, the J end lost 0 bases, and 14 bases lay between the germline ends. The CDR3 is 16 amino acids. The CDR3 DNA follows: TGTGCCAGCAGCCTTAGGTGGACAACTAGCACAGATACGCAGTATTTT. Its protein product is CASSLRWTTSTDTQYF.

This clonotype came up many times. The chain couples TRBV27 to TRBJ2-5; TRBD2 matches at 13 bases. This CDR3 has 17 residues. Germline V gives CDR1 MNHEY, CDR2 SMNVEV (reference sequence). V was clipped by 4 bases and J by 5 bases; unmatched bases: 10. The CDR3 coding sequence is TGTGCCAGCAGTTCCTCAGGACTAGCGGGAGTCCCCGAGACCCAGTACTTC. Protein sequence: CASSSSGLAGVPETQYF.

This clonotype was observed at least ten times. V and J are TRBV27 and TRBJ2-4; 11 positions match TRBD2. The V gene end was trimmed by 0 bases and the J gene end by 2 bases; junction bases not matched to a gene: 15. CDR3 size: 21 residues. Per the germline V gene, CDR1 is MNHEY and CDR2 is SMNVEV (reference sequence). As DNA, the CDR3 is TGTGCCAGCAGTTTATCTGGCCGGGGGACTAGCGGACCGCTTTCCAAAAACATTCAGTACTTC. This sequence encodes CASSLSGRGTSGPLSKNIQYF.

The chain is built from TRBV28 and TRBJ2-3, with D perhaps matching TRBD1 or TRBD2 (5 bases each). V was pared by 3 bases and J by 5 bases, with 21 bases between. CDR1 is MDHEN and CDR2 is SYDVKM in the germline V gene. The CDR3 totals 17 residues. The CDR3 bases are TGTGCCAGCAGTTTGACCGGGACCCTACCCCCCAGAGATACGCAGTATTTT. Its protein is CASSLTGTLPPRDTQYF.

At least ten counts were recorded for this clonotype. This rearrangement joins TRBV12-3 or TRBV12-4 to TRBJ2-1, with TRBD2 matching over 13 bases. This CDR3 has 15 residues. V was clipped by 3 bases and J by 7 bases; unmatched bases: 3. CDR3 in amino acids: CASSFGLAGANEQFF. CDR3 sequence (DNA): TGTGCCAGCAGTTTCGGACTAGCGGGAGCTAATGAGCAGTTCTTC.

The chain links TRBV29-1 to TRBJ2-6; D unclear. The CDR3 extends over 15 amino acids. Trimming took off 4 bases at V and 0 bases at J, with 10 bases between the two ends. Germline V CDR1 and CDR2: SQVTM, ANQGSEA. The chain's CDR3 is CSVVVGLSGANVLTF. The CDR3 nucleotides are TGCAGCGTTGTGGTCGGTCTCTCTGGGGCCAACGTCCTGACTTTC. Full variable domain (rest looked up from reference TRBV29-1 and TRBJ2-6): SAVISQKPSRDICQRGTSLTIQCQVDSQVTMMFWYRQQPGQSLTLIATANQGSEATYESGFVIDKFPISRPNLTFSTLTVSNMSPEDSSIYLCSVVVGLSGANVLTFGAGSRLTVL.

The rearrangement joins TRBV19 to TRBJ1-1; no firm D call. Trimming cost V 3 bases and J 0 bases, with 8 bases left between them. The CDR3 loop spans 14 amino acids. CDR1 is LNHDA, CDR2 SQIVND, per germline (reference sequence). The CDR3 here is CASSMRAVNTEAFF. The DNA of the CDR3 is TGTGCCAGTAGTATGCGGGCAGTGAACACTGAAGCTTTCTTT.

This clonotype has ten or more counts. The rearrangement links TRBV28 to TRBJ2-7; TRBD2 matches at 7 bases. After removal of 6 bases from V and 0 bases from J, the junction contained 14 bases not matched to a gene. Germline CDR1 reads MDHEN; CDR2 reads SYDVKM. CDR3 length: 17 residues. CDR3 region: CASSRMGGAPLSYEQYF. As DNA, the CDR3 is TGTGCCAGCAGCCGAATGGGAGGGGCCCCCCTCTCCTACGAGCAGTACTTC.

The chain has TRBV29-1 and TRBJ2-5; D gene ambiguous. Germline loops: CDR1 SQVTM, CDR2 ANQGSEA. V lost 8 bases to trimming and J lost 4 bases, with 14 bases between them. This CDR3 is 12 amino acids long. The CDR3 protein is CSTMLVAETQYF. For the CDR3, the DNA is TGCAGCACCATGCTAGTAGCAGAGACCCAGTACTTC.

About this clonotype: A read error may produce the germline difference seen at one junction end. The chain combines TRBV4-2 with TRBJ2-1; 9 positions match TRBD1. This CDR3 has 14 amino acids. Germline-derived CDR1 and CDR2 are LGHNA and YNFKEQ. In DNA, the CDR3 is TGTGCCGGCAGTAGACAGGGGGGCTACAATGAGCAGTTCTTC. This translates into CAGSRQGGYNEQFF.

This clonotype was recorded many times. This chain links TRBV20-1 with TRBJ2-3, with D tentatively TRBD1 or TRBD2 (5 bases each). The CDR3 extends over 14 amino acids. The germline V gene encodes CDR1 DFQATT and CDR2 SNEGSKA (reference sequence). Trimming took off 5 bases at V and 2 bases at J, with 14 bases between the two ends. The CDR3 loop reads CSAEGYSATDTQYF. In DNA, the CDR3 is TGCAGTGCTGAGGGGTACAGTGCCACAGATACGCAGTATTTT.

This chain connects TRBV7-9 to TRBJ2-1; 9 bases fit TRBD2. Germline CDR1 and CDR2: SEHNR and FQNEAQ (reference sequence). V gave up 6 bases and J gave up 3 bases; unmatched junction bases: 6. This CDR3 is built from 15 residues. The CDR3 spells CASSILAGLYNEQFF. CDR3 coding DNA: TGTGCCAGCAGTATTCTAGCGGGGCTCTACAATGAGCAGTTCTTC.

The chain carries TRBV30 and TRBJ1-1, with D possibly being TRBD1 (5 bases). Trimming removed 0 bases from V and 1 base from J, with 12 bases in between. Germline loops: CDR1 GTSNPN, CDR2 SVGIG (reference sequence). There are 15 residues in the CDR3. DNA of the CDR3: TGTGCCTGGAGTGTACTAGGGGCAGGGAACACTGAAGCTTTCTTT. Translated: CAWSVLGAGNTEAFF. Variable domain in full (rest from reference TRBV30 and TRBJ1-1): SQTIHQWPATLVQPVGSPLSLECTVEGTSNPNLYWYRQAAGRGLQLLFYSVGIGQISSEVPQNLSASRPQDRQFILSSKKLLLSDSGFYLCAWSVLGAGNTEAFFGQGTRLTVV.

This clonotype was detected many times. The CDR3 reads CASSSGLAGVGRGDEQFF. The CDR3, as DNA: TGTGCCAGCAGCTCGGGACTAGCGGGAGTAGGGCGGGGGGATGAGCAGTTCTTC. The V and J genes are TRBV27 and TRBJ2-1; 14 bases agree with TRBD2. V trimming: 6 bases; J trimming: 8 bases; junction bases outside the gene matches: 15. Germline V gene lookup returns CDR1 MNHEY and CDR2 SMNVEV (reference sequence). The CDR3 covers 18 residues.

With respect to this clonotype: A much larger clone is a single base away; this may be a read error. This chain joins TRBV7-2 and TRBJ2-7; maybe TRBD1 (6 bases). The CDR3 is 15 residues long. Deletions cut 0 bases from V and 6 bases from J, with 15 bases between. Germline lookup yields CDR1 SGHTA and CDR2 FQGNSA. The CDR3 DNA is TGTGCCAGCAGCTTAGCAGGACAGCTATACTGCGAGCAGTACTTC. Its translation is CASSLAGQLYCEQYF.

This clonotype has only a few counts. This chain links TRBV7-2 with TRBJ1-5, with 8 bases lining up with TRBD1. The ends lost 5 bases at V and 4 bases at J; junction bases unmatched: 4. This CDR3 is built from 14 residues. CDR1 is SGHTA and CDR2 is FQGNSA in the germline V gene. The CDR3 DNA follows: TGTGCCAGCAGCCCCCGGACAGGGAATCAGCCCCAGCATTTT. Translation gives CASSPRTGNQPQHF. Full variable domain (outside the CDR3, taken from reference TRBV7-2 and TRBJ1-5): GAGVSQSPSNKVTEKGKDVELRCDPISGHTALYWYRQSLGQGLEFLIYFQGNSAPDKSGLPSDRFSAERTGGSVSTLTIQRTQQEDSAVYLCASSPRTGNQPQHFGDGTRLSIL.

This clonotype was counted between two and nine times. This rearrangement joins TRBV20-1 to TRBJ2-7; no firm D call. Per the germline V gene, CDR1 is DFQATT and CDR2 is SNEGSKA (reference sequence). V dropped 0 bases and J dropped 2 bases, with 8 bases sitting between them. This CDR3 is built from 13 residues. The CDR3 here is CSARDRLTYEQYF. DNA of the CDR3: TGCAGTGCTAGAGATAGGTTAACCTACGAGCAGTACTTC.

This clonotype was detected many times. The genes are TRBV7-6 and TRBJ2-7, with D possibly being TRBD1 (5 bases). Germline values: CDR1 SGHVS, CDR2 FNYEAQ. The ends were cut back, 1 base at V and 0 bases at J, with 13 bases in the middle. CDR3 length equals 16 residues. The CDR3 is CASSLGAHRNSYEQYF. DNA of the CDR3: TGTGCCAGCAGCTTAGGGGCCCACAGGAACTCCTACGAGCAGTACTTC.

This clonotype came up a few times. A much larger clonotype is one base distant, so this may be a read error. The J gene is TRBJ2-1, the V gene TRBV5-1, with TRBD2 matching 9 bases. V was clipped by 0 bases and J by 12 bases; unmatched bases: 10. CDR1 SGHRS and CDR2 YFSETQ come from the germline V gene. The CDR3 covers 15 residues. CDR3 bases: TGCGCCAGCAGCTTGGCGGTAGCGGGAGTAGGTGTGCAGTTCTTC. Translation: CASSLAVAGVGVQFF.

This clonotype was seen at least ten times. CDR3 protein: CSARERSGAYNEQFF. The CDR3, as DNA: TGCAGTGCTAGAGAAAGGTCGGGGGCATACAATGAGCAGTTCTTC. This rearrangement joins TRBV20-1 to TRBJ2-1, with D perhaps TRBD1 or TRBD2 (6 bases each). V shed 0 bases and J shed 4 bases, with 13 bases lying between them. Germline V gene lookup returns CDR1 DFQATT and CDR2 SNEGSKA (reference sequence). This CDR3 is built from 15 residues.

This clonotype was observed at least ten times. J is TRBJ2-7 and V is TRBV12-3 or TRBV12-4, with 8 bases that match TRBD2. V lost 4 bases and J lost 2; bases outside the gene matches: 4. The CDR3 covers 14 residues. In nucleotides, the CDR3 is TGTGCCAGCAGTTCCGGACTAGCAGCCTACGAGCAGTACTTC. Its protein product is CASSSGLAAYEQYF.

The CDR3 sequence: CASSPPGQAYEQYF. The CDR3 DNA reads as TGTGCCAGCTCACCACCGGGACAAGCCTACGAGCAGTACTTC. The chain employs TRBV18 and TRBJ2-4, with D possibly TRBD1 on 6 matching bases. The last part of the DNA fits TRBJ2-7 better; the J call may be wrong. The CDR3 totals 14 residues. CDR1 and CDR2 from the germline V gene are KGHSH and LQKENI.

This clonotype has a count of ten or more. The rearrangement links TRBV11-1 to TRBJ2-1; 7 bases map to TRBD1. In germline, CDR1 is SGHAT, CDR2 FQDESV (reference sequence). The CDR3 is 15 amino acids. J lost 1 base, V lost 7 bases, and 7 bases had no gene match. The CDR3 DNA is TGTGCCAGCACCCCCCCAGGGGGTTCCTACAATGAGCAGTTCTTC. Translation: CASTPPGGSYNEQFF.